This is a list of T cell receptor beta chains from one sample in a study of T cells after yellow fever vaccination. A single record per CDR3 protein comes from TCRdb applying MiXCR to the 5' RACE reads. Counted here are roughly 160,000 distinct CDR3 sequences, 6.5% to 8.5% occurring once; the ten biggest clones make up under 3%. Source: CD4+ T cells sorted from PBMCs, taken 5 days after the first yellow fever vaccination. The receptors were sampled from a man aged 18-30 years who received the YFV17D yellow fever vaccine. Each CDR3 is given with its conserved first and last residue. The order of the fields is V gene, clone size, D gene, J gene, CDR3 protein, CDR3 DNA. A D gene is named only where the DNA matches it firmly. Only part of the rows carry a size: once, few, many, or a class if the clone is expanded.

>TRBV18|few|TRBD2|TRBJ2-1
CASSPRSGGSNEQFF
TGTGCCAGCTCACCTCGTAGCGGGGGGTCCAATGAGCAGTTCTTC
>TRBV5-1|many|TRBD1|TRBJ1-6
CASSSGTGGSPLHF
TGCGCCAGCAGTTCCGGGACAGGCGGTTCACCCCTCCACTTT
>TRBV18|few|TRBD1|TRBJ2-4
CASSPLSDRGDSKNIQYF
TGTGCCAGCTCACCCCTAAGTGACAGGGGAGATTCCAAAAACATTCAGTACTTC
>TRBV18|many|-|TRBJ2-7
CASSPGTSNSYEQYF
TGTGCCAGCTCACCTGGAACCTCAAACTCCTACGAGCAGTACTTC
>TRBV5-1|many|-|TRBJ2-3
CASSPSLGGPDTQYF
TGCGCCAGCAGCCCCTCTTTGGGGGGGCCCGATACGCAGTATTTT
>TRBV7-2|many|-|TRBJ2-7
CASSLIQGIYEQYF
TGTGCCAGCAGCTTAATACAGGGAATCTACGAGCAGTACTTC
>TRBV20-1|-|-|TRBJ1-2
CSAPKNSPPGYTF
TGCAGTGCCCCGAAAAATTCCCCCCCTGGCTACACCTTC
>TRBV5-1|many|-|TRBJ2-6
CASSLTGSGNVLTF
TGCGCCAGCAGCTTGACAGGGAGTGGCAACGTCCTGACTTTC
>TRBV7-8|-|-|TRBJ1-5
CASWFRRGNQPQHF
TGTGCCAGCTGGTTCCGTCGGGGGAATCAGCCCCAGCATTTT
>TRBV7-6|many|-|TRBJ2-5
CASSLVLETQYF
TGTGCCAGCAGCTTAGTTCTAGAGACCCAGTACTTC
>TRBV12-5|-|-|TRBJ2-3
CASGLLTGLPTDTQYF
TGTGCTAGTGGTTTGTTAACAGGACTACCCACAGATACGCAGTATTTT
>TRBV5-1|many|-|TRBJ2-1
CASSFVMSSYNEQFF
TGCGCCAGCAGCTTCGTAATGAGCTCCTACAATGAGCAGTTCTTC
>TRBV27|few|-|TRBJ1-2
CASSLSRKWGYTF
TGTGCCAGCAGTTTATCGAGAAAATGGGGCTACACCTTC
>TRBV7-3|many|-|TRBJ2-1
CASSLTSTTENEQFF
TGTGCCAGCAGCTTAACCTCGACGACGGAAAATGAGCAGTTCTTC
>TRBV5-4|few|-|TRBJ2-7
CASRPRGSDEQYF
TGTGCCAGCAGACCTCGGGGTTCCGACGAGCAGTACTTC
>TRBV7-2|few|-|TRBJ1-3
CASSSIGTAGNTIYF
TGTGCCAGCAGCTCGATCGGGACGGCTGGAAACACCATATATTTT
>TRBV7-3|many|-|TRBJ2-5
CASSRYGVRETQYF
TGTGCCAGCAGCCGTTACGGGGTCCGCGAGACCCAGTACTTC
>TRBV20-1|many|-|TRBJ2-1
CSARDGGSFGEQFF
TGCAGTGCTAGAGACGGGGGCTCGTTCGGTGAGCAGTTCTTC
>TRBV7-6|-|TRBD2|TRBJ2-4
CASSLGGNIQYF
TGTGCCAGCAGCCTGGGGGGGAACATTCAGTACTTC
>TRBV12-3/TRBV12-4|-|-|TRBJ2-2
CANLGRPGELFF
TGTGCCAACTTGGGCCGACCCGGGGAGCTGTTTTTT
>TRBV6-1|few|-|TRBJ2-6
CASRGQSSGANVLTF
TGTGCCAGCAGGGGCCAGTCCTCTGGGGCCAACGTCCTGACTTTC
>TRBV12-3/TRBV12-4|many|-|TRBJ2-2
CASRRESGELFF
TGTGCCAGCAGACGGGAATCCGGGGAGCTGTTTTTT
>TRBV6-2/TRBV6-3|many|TRBD1|TRBJ2-5
CASSPTTPTGELRYF
TGTGCCAGCAGCCCGACGACTCCAACAGGGGAGCTACGGTACTTC
>TRBV30|-|-|TRBJ1-6
CAWSYRTASPLHF
TGTGCCTGGAGCTATAGGACAGCCTCACCCCTCCACTTT
>TRBV20-1|many|-|TRBJ1-1
CSARDGPNTEAFF
TGCAGTGCTCGAGACGGGCCCAACACTGAAGCTTTCTTT
>TRBV5-1|many|TRBD1|TRBJ1-6
CASSLGQGNSPIHF
TGCGCCAGCAGCTTGGGACAGGGGAATTCACCCATCCACTTT
>TRBV7-9|many|-|TRBJ1-1
CASSRDQLNTEAFF
TGTGCCAGCAGCCGGGACCAGTTGAACACTGAAGCTTTCTTT
>TRBV7-9|many|-|TRBJ1-1
CASSRGRDRTEAFF
TGTGCCAGCAGTCGTGGCAGGGATCGCACTGAAGCTTTCTTT
>TRBV6-1|few|TRBD1|TRBJ1-2
CASSVPGTANYGYTF
TGTGCCAGCAGTGTTCCCGGGACAGCTAACTATGGCTACACCTTC
>TRBV6-5|many|-|TRBJ2-7
CASTLQGAGGEQYF
TGTGCCAGCACCCTACAGGGGGCGGGGGGTGAGCAGTACTTC
>TRBV20-1|few|-|TRBJ2-3
CSARQASTDTQYF
TGCAGTGCAAGACAGGCTAGCACAGATACGCAGTATTTT
>TRBV7-9|many|TRBD2|TRBJ2-7
CASSSGRSSGVDEQYF
TGTGCCAGCAGCAGCGGGCGGTCTAGCGGGGTGGACGAGCAGTACTTC
>TRBV10-3|-|-|TRBJ2-5
CAIRGDQAGETQYF
TGTGCCATCAGGGGGGACCAAGCAGGAGAGACCCAGTACTTC
>TRBV15|-|-|TRBJ1-2
CATSRERGSSSTWYGYTF
TGTGCCACCAGCAGAGAAAGAGGCAGCTCTTCCACTTGGTATGGCTACACCTTC
>TRBV12-3/TRBV12-4|few|TRBD2|TRBJ2-1
CASMRRGAYNEQFF
TGTGCCAGCATGAGGCGGGGGGCTTACAATGAGCAGTTCTTC
>TRBV3-1|-|TRBD2|TRBJ2-1
CASSQGGTSGGTNEQFF
TGTGCCAGCAGCCAAGGTGGGACTAGCGGGGGAACCAATGAGCAGTTCTTC
>TRBV5-5|-|-|TRBJ2-5
CASDIHVETQYF
TGTGCCAGCGACATACACGTCGAGACCCAGTACTTC